This entry describes one T cell receptor (beta chain). Its target is unknown. Sequencing used immunoSEQ multiplex PCR; TCRdb keeps in-frame clones, though not all of them. This sample carries hundreds of thousands of clones, roughly 89% of them seen once, and the ten largest clones take about 0.8%. Germline values: CDR1 SNHLY, CDR2 FYNNEI. This CDR3 has 15 residues. Trimming removed 3 bases from V and 2 bases from J, with 13 bases in between. These data belong to a study of cytomegalovirus exposure and HLA in healthy donors. Findings of the study overall: Some TCR beta chains (around 180 of them) were listed as cytomegalovirus-associated. It was reportedly the case that the classifier diagnosed cytomegalovirus status with high specificity and sensitivity.

The rearrangement uses TRBV2 and TRBJ1-2; D might be TRBD1 (5 bases). The receptor was isolated from a woman aged 18-30 years in good health and CMV-seronegative. Sequenced sample: PBMCs. CDR3 sequence reads: CASSESVRGNYGYTF. The CDR3 DNA reads TGTGCCAGCAGTGAGTCGGTACGGGGGAACTATGGCTACACCTTC.